These T cell receptor beta chains were read from a single sample in a study of blood T cell repertoires in COVID-19. TCRdb's table, derived via immunoSEQ multiplex PCR, lists solely in-frame clones and lacks some. The sample records around 97,000 clones, roughly 87% being singletons. Material for sequencing was peripheral blood. Source of these receptors: a man in his forties or fifties in a cohort sampled during active COVID-19. Both conserved end residues are part of each CDR3. D genes are given only for firm matches. Size tells how often a clone was seen (once, few, many) or the class of an expanded clone, and some rows leave it out.

- | TRBJ2-7 | TRBV10-3 | - | CAISQTPSYEQYF | TGTGCCATTTCCCAGACACCCTCCTACGAGCAGTACTTC
TRBD1 | TRBJ1-1 | TRBV7-6 | - | CASSLGQGTEAFF | TGTGCCAGCAGCTTAGGACAGGGAACTGAAGCTTTCTTT
TRBD1 | TRBJ2-4 | TRBV19 | once | CASSADRAALAKNIQYF | TGTGCCAGTAGTGCGGACAGGGCGGCCCTAGCCAAAAACATTCAGTACTTC
- | TRBJ2-1 | TRBV7-2 | - | CASSLLVNEQFF | TGTGCCAGCAGCTTACTAGTTAATGAGCAGTTCTTC
- | TRBJ1-5 | TRBV7-2 | - | CASSLVQLSSPQHF | TGTGCCAGCAGCTTAGTACAGCTATCCTCGCCCCAGCATTTT
TRBD1 | TRBJ1-2 | TRBV2 | - | CASSGDRGDGYTF | TGTGCCAGCAGCGGGGACAGGGGGGATGGCTACACCTTC
- | TRBJ2-1 | TRBV5-4 | - | CASSGGTGEQFF | TGTGCCAGCAGCGGGGGGACGGGTGAGCAGTTCTTC
- | TRBJ1-1 | TRBV7-3 | - | CASSPTAETEAFF | TGTGCCAGCAGCCCAACTGCTGAGACTGAAGCTTTCTTT
TRBD1 | TRBJ1-2 | TRBV6-1 | - | CASSENQGANYGYTF | TGTGCCAGCAGTGAGAACCAGGGGGCTAACTATGGCTACACCTTC
TRBD2 | TRBJ2-3 | TRBV6-5 | - | CASKVRGGVDTQYF | TGTGCCAGCAAGGTTCGGGGGGGCGTAGATACGCAGTATTTT
- | TRBJ2-1 | TRBV18 | once | CASSPRRGDGNEQFF | TGTGCCAGCTCACCGCGGCGCGGGGACGGCAATGAGCAGTTCTTC
TRBD2 | TRBJ2-5 | TRBV19 | - | CATTGLAKETQYF | TGTGCCACTACAGGACTAGCGAAGGAGACCCAGTACTTC
- | TRBJ1-5 | TRBV6-1 | - | CASSDSLNQPQHF | TGTGCCAGCAGTGACAGTCTCAATCAGCCCCAGCATTTT
- | TRBJ2-7 | TRBV2 | - | CASQLEGGPIYEQYF | TGTGCCAGCCAACTCGAGGGGGGGCCGATATACGAGCAGTACTTC
- | TRBJ1-3 | TRBV7-2 | - | CASSLFSTIYF | TGTGCCAGCAGCCTGTTCAGCACCATATATTTT
- | TRBJ2-2 | TRBV7-7 | - | CASSPVGAGTGELFF | TGTGCTAGCAGCCCGGTGGGGGCGGGCACCGGGGAGCTGTTTTTT
- | TRBJ2-7 | TRBV7-2 | - | CASSYQQGTYEQYF | TGTGCCAGCAGCTACCAACAGGGAACCTACGAGCAGTACTTC
- | TRBJ2-2 | TRBV11-3 | - | CASSQTRSGELFF | TGTGCCAGCAGTCAAACTAGGTCGGGGGAGCTGTTTTTT
- | TRBJ1-6 | TRBV20-1 | - | CSASYQGPDSPLHF | TGCAGTGCTAGTTACCAGGGGCCGGATTCACCCCTCCACTTT
TRBD1 | TRBJ1-6 | TRBV5-4 | - | CASSDLTGFRSNSPLHF | TGTGCCAGCAGCGATTTGACAGGGTTTCGATCTAATTCACCCCTCCACTTT
TRBD1 | TRBJ1-5 | TRBV6-5 | - | CASRSDRGSNQPQHF | TGTGCCAGCAGGTCGGACAGGGGGAGCAATCAGCCCCAGCATTTT
TRBD2 | TRBJ2-5 | TRBV3-1/TRBV3-2 | - | CASSRRTSGGRETQYF | TGTGCCAGCAGCCGTCGGACTAGCGGGGGGAGGGAGACCCAGTACTTC
- | TRBJ1-2 | TRBV28 | - | CASSLMTGWNYGYTF | TGTGCCAGCAGTTTAATGACAGGTTGGAACTATGGCTACACCTTC
- | TRBJ1-3 | TRBV9 | - | CASSPGVGSGNTIYF | TGTGCCAGCAGCCCAGGGGTAGGGTCCGGAAACACCATATATTTT
- | TRBJ1-6 | TRBV7-9 | - | CASSPPGPDYNSPLHF | TGTGCCAGCAGCCCACCGGGTCCCGACTATAATTCACCCCTCCACTTT
TRBD2 | TRBJ2-2 | TRBV11-2 | few | CASSSGLAGELFF | TGTGCCAGCAGCTCGGGACTAGCCGGGGAGCTGTTTTTT
- | TRBJ1-2 | TRBV5-1 | - | CASSLAGNYGYTF | TGCGCCAGCAGCTTAGCCGGTAACTATGGCTACACCTTC
TRBD1 | TRBJ2-5 | TRBV29-1 | - | CSVEIDRGAGETQYF | TGCAGCGTCGAAATCGACAGGGGCGCAGGGGAGACCCAGTACTTC
- | TRBJ1-6 | TRBV9 | - | CASSAEGVYNSPLHF | TGTGCCAGCAGCGCCGAGGGGGTTTATAATTCACCCCTCCACTTT
- | TRBJ2-2 | TRBV3-1/TRBV3-2 | - | CASSQRGGPNTGELFF | TGTGCCAGCAGCCAACGAGGCGGCCCGAACACCGGGGAGCTGTTTTTT
TRBD1 | TRBJ2-7 | TRBV5-8 | - | CASSLGQGAYEQYF | TGTGCCAGCAGCTTGGGTCAGGGGGCCTACGAGCAGTACTTC
- | TRBJ2-1 | TRBV7-9 | - | CASSLAAEQFF | TGTGCCAGCAGCTTAGCAGCTGAGCAGTTCTTC
TRBD2 | TRBJ2-3 | TRBV4-2 | once | CASSQEAGGSDTQYF | TGTGCCAGCAGCCAGGAAGCGGGGGGGTCAGATACGCAGTATTTT
TRBD1 | TRBJ2-3 | TRBV6-2/TRBV6-3 | - | CASSYGQGVTDTQYF | TGTGCCAGCAGTTACGGGCAGGGGGTCACAGATACGCAGTATTTT
TRBD2 | TRBJ2-1 | TRBV7-3 | - | CASSLLPPLAGGPNGNEQFF | TGTGCCAGCAGCTTACTCCCTCCACTAGCGGGGGGGCCGAATGGCAATGAGCAGTTCTTC
TRBD2 | TRBJ2-2 | TRBV5-1 | - | CASSGGFTGELFF | TGCGCCAGCTCGGGGGGGTTCACCGGGGAGCTGTTTTTT
- | TRBJ1-6 | TRBV4-1 | - | CASSQQFSSYNSPLHF | TGCGCCAGCAGCCAACAGTTTTCCTCCTATAATTCACCCCTCCACTTT
- | TRBJ2-1 | TRBV3-1/TRBV3-2 | - | CASSQAPLTNEQFF | TGTGCCAGCAGCCAAGCCCCCCTAACCAATGAGCAGTTCTTC
TRBD2 | TRBJ2-3 | TRBV3-1/TRBV3-2 | - | CASSQYLMAGGGDTQYF | TGTGCCAGCAGCCAGTATCTGATGGCGGGGGGAGGAGATACGCAGTATTTT
- | TRBJ2-2 | TRBV6-1 | - | CASSDPRDKTNTGELFF | TGTGCCAGCAGTGATCCGAGGGACAAGACGAACACCGGGGAGCTGTTTTTT
- | TRBJ1-4 | TRBV19 | - | CASSIGGTNEKLFF | TGTGCCAGTAGTATCGGGGGTACTAATGAAAAACTGTTTTTT
- | TRBJ1-1 | TRBV7-9 | - | CASSLSAGWGFDPEAFF | TGTGCCAGCAGCTTATCGGCAGGGTGGGGTTTTGACCCTGAAGCTTTCTTT
- | TRBJ1-5 | TRBV10-3 | - | CAISEGAKQPQHF | TGTGCCATCAGTGAGGGGGCTAAACAGCCCCAGCATTTT
- | TRBJ2-3 | TRBV3-1/TRBV3-2 | - | CASSQVAGRGGDTQYF | TGTGCCAGCAGCCAAGTCGCAGGTCGGGGAGGAGATACGCAGTATTTT
TRBD1 | TRBJ1-2 | TRBV19 | - | CASRGQGYGYTF | TGTGCCAGTAGGGGACAGGGCTATGGCTACACCTTC
TRBD2 | TRBJ2-1 | TRBV5-1 | - | CASIRAGGPYNEQFF | TGCGCCAGCATTCGGGCGGGGGGCCCGTACAATGAGCAGTTCTTC
- | TRBJ2-3 | TRBV29-1 | - | CSVRRDRSTDTQYF | TGCAGCGTGCGGCGGGACAGAAGCACAGATACGCAGTATTTT
- | TRBJ1-6 | TRBV6-5 | - | CASSSSERPYSPLHF | TGTGCCAGCAGTTCATCAGAGAGGCCGTATTCACCCCTCCACTTT
TRBD1 | TRBJ2-2 | TRBV5-1 | - | CASSGGQGAVGELFF | TGCGCCAGCAGCGGGGGACAGGGGGCCGTCGGGGAGCTGTTTTTT